Below are 31 T cell receptor beta chains sequenced from a single sample in a study of OX40 agonist ivuxolimab in advanced cancers. Sequencing used immunoSEQ multiplex PCR; TCRdb keeps in-frame clones, though not all of them. The data contain fewer than 55,000 clones, approximately 80% of them singletons. This sample comprised CD4+ or CD8+ T cells sorted from blood, obtained in a trial of the OX40 agonist ivuxolimab. The source is an adult with an advanced solid tumor such as melanoma, head and neck, liver or kidney cancer.

The V call is TRBV5-6, the J call TRBJ1-4; 9 positions match TRBD1. The V gene end was trimmed by 3 bases and the J gene end by 5 bases; junction bases not matched to a gene: 5. The CDR3 extends over 15 amino acids. Germline CDR1 SGHDT, CDR2 YYEEEE. CDR3 nucleotides: TGTGCCAGCAGCTGGGGGACAGGGTCCAATGAAAAACTGTTTTTT. Its protein product is CASSWGTGSNEKLFF.

This clone was observed once. V gene TRBV9 combines with J gene TRBJ1-6; possibly TRBD1 for D (5 bases). CDR1 is SGDLS, CDR2 YYNGEE, per germline. Trimming cost V 4 bases and J 4 bases, with 18 bases left between them. The CDR3 length is 17 residues. The CDR3 region is CASSPLGGDPYNSPLHF. The CDR3 coding sequence is TGTGCCAGCAGCCCTCTGGGAGGGGACCCTTATAATTCACCCCTCCACTTT. Full variable domain (remainder filled in from reference TRBV9 and TRBJ1-6): DSGVTQTPKHLITATGQRVTLRCSPRSGDLSVYWYQQSLDQGLQFLIQYYNGEERAKGNILERFSAQQFPDLHSELNLSSLELGDSALYFCASSPLGGDPYNSPLHFGNGTRLTVT.

The chain recombines TRBV4-1 with TRBJ2-7; D might be TRBD1 or TRBD2, each matching 6 bases. The CDR3 is 15 residues long. With 1 base removed from V and 2 bases from J, the gap between germline ends came to 12 bases. Germline V gene lookup returns CDR1 MGHRA and CDR2 YSYEKL. The CDR3 protein is CASSQGGGQPYEQYF. DNA for the CDR3: TGCGCCAGCAGCCAAGGGGGAGGACAGCCCTACGAGCAGTACTTC.

The V and J genes are TRBV7-4 and TRBJ2-3; D possibly corresponds to TRBD1 (6 bases). The CDR3 length is 17 residues. Germline-derived CDR1 and CDR2 are SGHVT and SQSDAQ. V lost 2 bases, J lost 2 bases, and 17 bases lay in between. This chain's CDR3 is CASSLIREAGDTDTQYF. The CDR3 DNA reads as TGTGCCAGCAGCTTAATTCGTGAGGCAGGGGACACAGATACGCAGTATTTT.

This sequence joins TRBV9 and TRBJ2-3; 7 positions agree with TRBD2. The V gene's germline CDR1 is SGDLS and CDR2 YYNGEE. CDR3 length equals 15 residues. Trimming removed 0 bases from V and 2 bases from J; junction bases left unmatched: 3. The CDR3 is CASSVGSGFTDTQYF. CDR3 nucleotides: TGTGCCAGCAGCGTAGGTAGCGGGTTCACAGATACGCAGTATTTT.

The chain has TRBV5-4 and TRBJ1-1; no definite D call. This CDR3 contains 15 residues. The V end was cut by 0 bases, the J end by 3 bases, with 12 bases between. The germline V gene encodes CDR1 SGHNT and CDR2 YYREEE (reference sequence). The CDR3 region has the DNA TGTGCCAGCAGCTTGGAAGGCAGACTAGACACTGAAGCTTTCTTT. Amino acid sequence: CASSLEGRLDTEAFF.

The chain is built from TRBV6-6 and TRBJ1-5; no clear D. V lost 0 bases and J lost 6, with 9 bases in between. This CDR3 spans 14 amino acids. The V gene's germline CDR1 is MNHNY and CDR2 SVGAGI (reference sequence). This CDR3 is CASSYSSGVQPQHF. DNA for the CDR3: TGTGCCAGCAGTTACTCGAGTGGGGTTCAGCCCCAGCATTTT.

This chain connects TRBV5-1 to TRBJ2-2; possible D gene TRBD2, 5 bases. Germline V gives CDR1 SGHRS, CDR2 YFSETQ. Trimming left V 0 bases short and J 7 bases short, with 10 bases between. CDR3 length equals 14 residues. In DNA form, the CDR3 reads TGCGCCAGCAGCTTGGGAGTCGGGGTCGGGGAGCTGTTTTTT. Protein sequence: CASSLGVGVGELFF.

This sequence joins TRBV5-1 and TRBJ2-5; 10 bases fit TRBD2. The CDR3 is made up of 17 amino acids. The germline CDR1 and CDR2 sequences are SGHRS and YFSETQ. Unmatched junction bases numbered 8, after V lost 2 bases and J lost 1 base. CDR3 residues: CASSLGGAGGLQETQYF. In DNA, the CDR3 is TGCGCCAGCAGCTTAGGAGGAGCGGGGGGGCTCCAAGAGACCCAGTACTTC.

The chain couples TRBV7-2 to TRBJ2-1; no clear D gene. CDR3 length: 15 residues. The germline CDR1 and CDR2 sequences are SGHTA and FQGNSA. V lost 5 bases and J 2 bases, leaving 13 bases between the germline ends. CDR3 DNA: TGTGCCAGCAGCCTGGATTCGGGCCCCTACAATGAGCAGTTCTTC. It specifies CASSLDSGPYNEQFF.

The chain employs TRBV5-1 and TRBJ1-1; weak D call: TRBD1 (5 bases). V lost 4 bases and J 4 bases, leaving 11 bases between the germline ends. Germline values: CDR1 SGHRS, CDR2 YFSETQ. This CDR3 has 13 amino acids. The DNA of the CDR3 is TGCGCCAGCAGCGCTGGGGGATCCACTGAAGCTTTCTTT. This sequence encodes CASSAGGSTEAFF.

A single count supports this clone. This rearrangement joins TRBV5-4 to TRBJ2-7, with D perhaps assigned TRBD1 or TRBD2 (5 bases each). The CDR3 loop spans 15 amino acids. Germline lookup yields CDR1 SGHNT and CDR2 YYREEE (reference sequence). V lost 1 base and J 2 bases, leaving 13 bases between the germline ends. The CDR3 DNA follows: TGTGCCAGCAGCTTGAGGGACGCTGCGGCCTACGAGCAGTACTTC. Translating it yields CASSLRDAAAYEQYF.

This clone was recorded once. The rearrangement links TRBV28 to TRBJ2-2; maybe TRBD1 (6 bases). CDR1 MDHEN and CDR2 SYDVKM come from the germline V gene. V lost 6 bases, J lost 1 base, and 15 bases lay in between. The CDR3 contains 16 residues. CDR3 nucleotides: TGTGCCAGCAGGCAGCCCCCGGGACAGAACACCGGGGAGCTGTTTTTT. This encodes CASRQPPGQNTGELFF. The whole variable domain, filled in from reference TRBV28 and TRBJ2-2, reads DVKVTQSSRYLVKRTGEKVFLECVQDMDHENMFWYRQDPGLGLRLIYFSYDVKMKEKGDIPEGYSVSREKKERFSLILESASTNQTSMYLCASRQPPGQNTGELFFGEGSRLTVL.

This chain joins TRBV28 and TRBJ2-6; D remains unclear. The CDR3 is 15 amino acids. The germline V gene encodes CDR1 MDHEN and CDR2 SYDVKM. V gave up 3 bases and J gave up 2 bases, with 8 bases separating them. The CDR3 DNA reads TGTGCCAGCAGTTTTCTCATGCCTGGGGCCAACGTCCTGACTTTC. This translates into CASSFLMPGANVLTF.

Worth noting for this clone: The junction differs from germline at one of its ends, possibly a read error. The chain links TRBV7-8 to TRBJ2-3; TRBD1 aligns across 8 bases. The CDR3 is 18 amino acids. Germline V lookup: CDR1 SGHVS, CDR2 FQNEAQ. The CDR3 is CASSLASLRDRSTDTQYF. CDR3 nucleotides: TGTGCCAGCAGTTTAGCCTCTCTCCGGGACAGGAGCACAGATACGCAGTATTTT.

J is TRBJ1-2 and V is TRBV27; 9 bases line up with TRBD1. Germline loops: CDR1 MNHEY, CDR2 SMNVEV (reference sequence). With 6 bases clipped from V and 5 bases from J, the junction kept 7 bases outside the gene matches. The CDR3 totals 14 residues. CDR3 bases: TGTGCCAGCAGGCAGTCCGGGACAGGGTATGGCTACACCTTC. Translation gives CASRQSGTGYGYTF.

The table lists this clone with a few counts. This chain connects TRBV11-2 to TRBJ2-5; 13 nucleotides line up with TRBD2. CDR3 length equals 15 residues. The germline CDR1 and CDR2 sequences are SGHAT and FQNNGV. J was trimmed by 5 bases and V by 4 bases; bases with no gene match: 4. Here the CDR3 DNA reads TGTGCCAGCAGCTCTTGGACTAGCGGGGGTGAGACCCAGTACTTC. Protein product: CASSSWTSGGETQYF.

The gene calls are TRBV5-5 and TRBJ1-4; D remains unclear. Germline CDR1 and CDR2: SGHKS and YYEKEE (reference sequence). V was pared by 4 bases and J by 0 bases, with 13 bases between. This CDR3 comprises 16 residues. Here the CDR3 DNA reads TGTGCCAGCAGCCCTGTTCCGACGGCAACTAATGAAAAACTGTTTTTT. It codes for CASSPVPTATNEKLFF.

The V gene is TRBV7-6, the J gene TRBJ2-3; 8 nucleotides align to TRBD2. V dropped 5 bases and J dropped 4; count of bases not matched to a gene: 5. From germline, CDR1 is SGHVS and CDR2 FNYEAQ. CDR3 size: 14 residues. The CDR3 here is CASSGSGDPDTQYF. The CDR3 DNA follows: TGTGCCAGCAGCGGTAGCGGGGACCCAGATACGCAGTATTTT.

This chain links TRBV28 with TRBJ2-3; D is undetermined. CDR1 is MDHEN, CDR2 SYDVKM, per germline. Trimming removed 6 bases at V and 6 bases at J, with 16 bases between. The CDR3 is 14 residues long. The CDR3 DNA follows: TGTGCCAGCAGGCTAGGGTCTGTTATGGATACGCAGTATTTT. It encodes CASRLGSVMDTQYF.

The V and J genes are TRBV14 and TRBJ2-7; no clear D. Germline V gene data show CDR1 as SGHDN and CDR2 as FVKESK. The CDR3 has 13 residues. V shed 1 base and J shed 3 bases, with 7 bases lying between them. The CDR3 loop reads CASSQVRGYEQYF. Written as DNA, the CDR3 is TGTGCCAGCAGCCAAGTTCGCGGCTACGAGCAGTACTTC.

J is TRBJ2-7 and V is TRBV28; tentatively, D is TRBD1 (6 bases). The CDR3 is made up of 13 amino acids. Trimming took off 8 bases at V and 4 bases at J, with 15 bases between the two ends. Germline V gene sequence: CDR1 MDHEN, CDR2 SYDVKM. The CDR3 sequence: CASGGQRRYEQYF. The CDR3 DNA reads TGTGCCAGCGGCGGACAGCGCCGATACGAGCAGTACTTC.

The V call is TRBV5-4, the J call TRBJ1-1; no firm D call. The CDR3 runs to 14 residues. V was trimmed by 5 bases and J by 4 bases, leaving 15 bases between them. Germline values: CDR1 SGHNT, CDR2 YYREEE (reference sequence). The CDR3 protein is CASRQDLTGTEAFF. DNA for the CDR3: TGTGCCAGCAGGCAGGATCTAACGGGCACTGAAGCTTTCTTT.

CDR3: CASSEDKSSGNTIYF. The CDR3 nucleotides are TGTGCCAGCAGTGAGGACAAGAGCTCTGGAAACACCATATATTTT. The gene calls are TRBV6-1 and TRBJ1-3; maybe TRBD1 (5 bases). CDR1 and CDR2 from the germline V gene are MNHNS and SASEGT. Trimming removed 3 bases at V and 0 bases at J, with 9 bases between. The CDR3 is 15 amino acids.

This clone was observed a handful of times. The CDR3 spells CASSYLGQGETQYF. The CDR3 DNA sequence: TGTGCCAGCAGTTACTTGGGACAGGGAGAGACCCAGTACTTC. The rearrangement uses TRBV6-6 and TRBJ2-5; TRBD1 agrees at 9 bases. This CDR3 comprises 14 residues. Germline V gene lookup returns CDR1 MNHNY and CDR2 SVGAGI (reference sequence). Unmatched junction bases numbered 1, after V lost 1 base and J lost 4 bases.

The rearrangement joins TRBV19 to TRBJ2-5; possibly TRBD1 for D (5 bases). Trimming shortened V by 1 base and J by 4 bases, and 13 bases separated the two germline ends. Germline loops: CDR1 LNHDA, CDR2 SQIVND (reference sequence). The CDR3 loop spans 15 amino acids. This chain's CDR3 is CASSIATGRRETQYF. The CDR3 DNA is TGTGCCAGTAGTATAGCTACAGGCCGGCGAGAGACCCAGTACTTC.

The chain couples TRBV19 to TRBJ2-5, with D unclear. Trimming removed 1 base at V and 4 bases at J, with 13 bases between. The V gene's germline CDR1 is LNHDA and CDR2 SQIVND (reference sequence). The CDR3 spans 15 residues. The CDR3, as DNA: TGTGCCAGTAGTATAGGTCAGGTTGGGATAGAGACCCAGTACTTC. It specifies CASSIGQVGIETQYF.

V and J are TRBV5-1 and TRBJ2-5; 7 bases agree with TRBD2. The CDR3 length is 14 residues. V was clipped by 2 bases and J by 5 bases; unmatched bases: 6. Germline V CDR1 and CDR2: SGHRS, YFSETQ. The CDR3 DNA is TGCGCCAGCAGCTTACAGACTAGCCGGGAGACCCAGTACTTC. As protein: CASSLQTSRETQYF. Supplemented by reference TRBV5-1 and TRBJ2-5, the full variable domain reads KAGVTQTPRYLIKTRGQQVTLSCSPISGHRSVSWYQQTPGQGLQFLFEYFSETQRNKGNFPGRFSGRQFSNSRSEMNVSTLELGDSALYLCASSLQTSRETQYFGPGTRLLVL.

The CDR3, as DNA: TGTGCCAGCAGCTTGGGGGCGGACCGGCAGTTCTTC. This translates into CASSLGADRQFF. The V gene is TRBV5-6, the J gene TRBJ2-1; D ambiguous. The germline V and J ends were trimmed by 0 bases and 12 bases, with 10 bases remaining between them. The CDR3 loop spans 12 amino acids. Germline V gives CDR1 SGHDT, CDR2 YYEEEE. Full variable domain (rest looked up from reference TRBV5-6 and TRBJ2-1): DAGVTQSPTHLIKTRGQQVTLRCSPKSGHDTVSWYQQALGQGPQFIFQYYEEEERQRGNFPDRFSGHQFPNYSSELNVNALLLGDSALYLCASSLGADRQFFGPGTRLTVL.

The rearrangement links TRBV5-1 to TRBJ1-1; D may be TRBD1 (6 bases). From germline, CDR1 is SGHRS and CDR2 YFSETQ. Deletions cut 4 bases from V and 1 base from J, with 11 bases between. The CDR3 length is 14 residues. CDR3 bases: TGCGCCAGCAGCCAAGGACAGAGGAACACTGAAGCTTTCTTT. It yields the protein CASSQGQRNTEAFF.

This chain links TRBV6-5 with TRBJ1-1, with D possibly matching TRBD1 (5 bases). The V end lost 0 bases, the J end lost 8 bases, and 16 bases lay between the germline ends. Germline CDR1 reads MNHEY; CDR2 reads SVGAGI. The CDR3 is 15 amino acids. The CDR3 DNA is TGTGCCAGCAGTTACTCAGAGGGGAAGATGCGGGAAGCTTTCTTT. It is translated as CASSYSEGKMREAFF.